What follows are 32 T cell receptor beta chains derived from one specimen sequenced in a study of blood T cell repertoires in COVID-19. Assay: immunoSEQ multiplex PCR; the TCRdb copy retains only in-frame clones and omits some. This sample yields 200,000 to 300,000 clones, of which 70% to 90% are seen a single time; roughly 0.8% belongs to the top ten. Sequenced material: peripheral blood. Receptor source: a woman between 25 and 40 years old with acute or convalescent COVID-19.

V gene TRBV6-5 combines with J gene TRBJ2-4; D perhaps matches TRBD2 (7 bases). Trimming shortened V by 2 bases and J by 0 bases, and 11 bases separated the two germline ends. The CDR3 covers 16 residues. The V gene's germline CDR1 is MNHEY and CDR2 SVGAGI. This CDR3 is CASSYGGALAKNIQYF. The DNA of the CDR3 is TGTGCCAGCAGTTACGGGGGGGCGCTAGCCAAAAACATTCAGTACTTC.

This chain links TRBV19 with TRBJ1-1; the D gene is possibly TRBD1 (5 bases). The CDR3 length is 13 residues. Germline-derived CDR1 and CDR2 are LNHDA and SQIVND (reference sequence). With 5 bases removed from V and 4 bases from J, the gap between germline ends came to 11 bases. The CDR3 nucleotides are TGTGCCAGTAGTCCGCGACAGAGCACTGAAGCTTTCTTT. This sequence encodes CASSPRQSTEAFF.

J is TRBJ2-5 and V is TRBV9; D might be TRBD2 (6 bases). V lost 1 base and J 5 bases, leaving 15 bases between the germline ends. Germline V lookup: CDR1 SGDLS, CDR2 YYNGEE. This CDR3 region has 15 residues. CDR3 loop: CASSVWRDKVETQYF. For the CDR3, the DNA is TGTGCCAGCAGCGTATGGCGGGATAAAGTTGAGACCCAGTACTTC.

The chain couples TRBV19 to TRBJ2-1; a possible D gene is TRBD1 (6 bases). CDR1 and CDR2 (germline): LNHDA, SQIVND (reference sequence). Trimming pared 8 bases from V and 3 bases from J, leaving 11 bases between. CDR3 length equals 13 residues. The CDR3 DNA reads TGTGCCAGTTCCAGGACAGACTACAATGAGCAGTTCTTC. Its translation is CASSRTDYNEQFF.

This sequence joins TRBV13 and TRBJ2-7, with a tentative D call TRBD1 (5 bases). Germline loops: CDR1 PRHDT, CDR2 FYEKMQ (reference sequence). Trimming took off 5 bases at V and 3 bases at J, with 11 bases between the two ends. The CDR3 spans 13 residues. The CDR3, as DNA: TGTGCCAGCAGCGGCGACAGCAACTACGAGCAGTACTTC. It is translated as CASSGDSNYEQYF.

The chain combines TRBV6-5 with TRBJ1-2; D is undetermined. The germline CDR1 and CDR2 sequences are MNHEY and SVGAGI. V was trimmed by 8 bases and J by 4 bases, leaving 14 bases between them. The CDR3 covers 13 residues. CDR3 residues: CASGREVSYGYTF. The CDR3 nucleotides are TGTGCCAGCGGCCGAGAGGTTTCCTATGGCTACACCTTC.

The chain has TRBV4-3 and TRBJ2-1; D is possibly TRBD2 (6 bases). V was trimmed by 4 bases and J by 1 base, leaving 14 bases between them. This CDR3 has 16 amino acids. CDR1 is LGHNA, CDR2 YSLEER, per germline. This CDR3 reads CASSPRGGGSYNEQFF. CDR3 in DNA: TGCGCCAGCAGCCCACGTGGAGGAGGGTCCTACAATGAGCAGTTCTTC.

The chain carries TRBV19 and TRBJ1-1; perhaps TRBD1 as D (5 bases). Germline V lookup: CDR1 LNHDA, CDR2 SQIVND (reference sequence). This CDR3 comprises 11 residues. DNA for the CDR3: TGTGGGGTTCACCAGGGTCCTGAAGCTTTCTTT. Translated, it gives CGVHQGPEAFF.

As to this clone: This sample also contains other DNA sequences that code for the same CDR3. V usage is TRBV5-1 and J usage is TRBJ2-7, with 8 positions matching TRBD1. Germline trimming cut 4 bases from V and 3 bases from J; bases unmatched to any gene: 6. This CDR3 region has 14 residues. The germline V gene has CDR1 SGHRS and CDR2 YFSETQ. This CDR3 is CASSLDRVRYEQYF. The DNA of the CDR3 is TGCGCCAGCAGCCTGGACAGGGTGCGCTACGAGCAGTACTTC.

This chain uses TRBV6-5 with TRBJ2-7; 10 nucleotides agree with TRBD2. The germline CDR1 and CDR2 sequences are MNHEY and SVGAGI. The CDR3 contains 15 residues. The V and J ends lost 6 bases and 2 bases, in that order; junction bases with no gene match: 7. CDR3 loop: CASRPTSGAPYEQYF. The CDR3 nucleotides are TGTGCCAGCAGGCCAACTAGCGGGGCCCCCTACGAGCAGTACTTC.

This clone has only one observation. The rearrangement uses TRBV19 and TRBJ2-3; the match to TRBD2 covers 11 bases. CDR3 length: 16 residues. Germline loops: CDR1 LNHDA, CDR2 SQIVND (reference sequence). Unmatched junction bases numbered 6, after V lost 5 bases and J lost 2 bases. The CDR3 DNA sequence: TGTGCCAGTAGTGCGCGACTAGCGGGGTACACAGATACGCAGTATTTT. Its translation is CASSARLAGYTDTQYF.

The gene calls are TRBV3-1 (or the pseudogene TRBV3-2) and TRBJ1-6; no firm D call. The germline V and J ends were trimmed by 1 base and 8 bases, with 12 bases remaining between them. Germline CDR1 LGHDT, CDR2 YNNKEL (reference sequence). The CDR3 is 15 amino acids. CDR3 DNA: TGTGCCAGCAGCCAAGGAACATTGGGCTATTCACCCCTCCACTTT. Translation: CASSQGTLGYSPLHF.

The DNA of the CDR3 is TGTGCCAGCTCACCACCTCGGGGCTCCTACAATGAGCAGTTCTTC. Its protein product is CASSPPRGSYNEQFF. V usage is TRBV18 and J usage is TRBJ2-1; maybe TRBD2 (5 bases). The CDR3 is 15 residues long. The ends were cut back, 0 bases at V and 0 bases at J, with 6 bases in the middle. The germline V gene encodes CDR1 KGHSH and CDR2 LQKENI.

The chain links TRBV19 to TRBJ1-2; D is perhaps TRBD1 (6 bases). V lost 4 bases to trimming and J lost 0 bases, with 12 bases between them. The germline V gene encodes CDR1 LNHDA and CDR2 SQIVND (reference sequence). The CDR3 totals 15 residues. CDR3 nucleotides: TGTGCCAGTAGTAGTAGACAGGCAACTAACTATGGCTACACCTTC. It specifies CASSSRQATNYGYTF.

The chain is built from TRBV11-2 and TRBJ2-1, with D perhaps matching TRBD1 (6 bases). Germline CDR1 is SGHAT and CDR2 is FQNNGV. CDR3 size: 17 residues. The germline V and J ends were trimmed by 5 bases and 3 bases, with 20 bases remaining between them. CDR3 sequence (DNA): TGTGCCAGCAGCCGGATGATCCGGGACATCGTCTACAATGAGCAGTTCTTC. This gives the protein CASSRMIRDIVYNEQFF.

The chain links TRBV30 to TRBJ2-7; no firm D call. Germline V lookup: CDR1 GTSNPN, CDR2 SVGIG (reference sequence). The CDR3 totals 11 residues. Trimming pared 4 bases from V and 0 bases from J, leaving 4 bases between. The CDR3 region is CAWTSSYEQYF. The CDR3 bases are TGTGCCTGGACTAGCTCCTACGAGCAGTACTTC.

The chain combines TRBV6-2 or TRBV6-3 with TRBJ2-1; 7 bases match TRBD2. Germline lookup yields CDR1 MNHEY and CDR2 SVGEGT. CDR3 length: 18 amino acids. The V segment lost 2 bases and the J segment 2 bases; nucleotides outside the gene matches: 12. The CDR3 coding sequence is TGTGCCAGCAGTTACGGCAAACACCGGGACTACACCTACAATGAGCAGTTCTTC. Translated: CASSYGKHRDYTYNEQFF.

The chain recombines TRBV11-3 with TRBJ2-2; no clear D. Germline lookup yields CDR1 SGHNT and CDR2 YENEEA. The CDR3 consists of 12 residues. V gave up 3 bases and J gave up 7 bases, with 6 bases separating them. The CDR3 protein is CASSFNVGELFF. CDR3 sequence (DNA): TGTGCCAGCAGCTTTAATGTCGGGGAGCTGTTTTTT.

This clone was counted once. V and J are TRBV25-1 and TRBJ2-3; 8 nucleotides agree with TRBD2. Trimming removed 3 bases from V and 0 bases from J; junction bases left unmatched: 11. There are 18 residues in the CDR3. Germline V gene data show CDR1 as MGHDK and CDR2 as SYGVNS. CDR3 residues: CASSENTRLAPSTDTQYF. The CDR3 nucleotides are TGTGCCAGCAGTGAGAACACCCGACTAGCGCCGAGCACAGATACGCAGTATTTT.

The chain employs TRBV7-2 and TRBJ2-2, with a possible D match to TRBD2 (6 bases). The CDR3 loop spans 13 amino acids. Germline CDR1 is SGHTA and CDR2 is FQGNSA. V gave up 6 bases and J gave up 2 bases, with 7 bases separating them. CDR3 in DNA: TGTGCCAGCAGTAGCGGTAACACCGGGGAGCTGTTTTTT. It is translated as CASSSGNTGELFF.

Notes on this clone: This CDR3 is also generated by other DNA sequences in the sample. This sequence joins TRBV5-1 and TRBJ2-7; 12 nucleotides line up with TRBD2. The germline gives CDR1 SGHRS, CDR2 YFSETQ. V dropped 4 bases and J dropped 5; count of bases not matched to a gene: 4. CDR3 length: 14 amino acids. The CDR3 sequence: CASSPRTSGNEQYF. Here the CDR3 DNA reads TGCGCCAGCAGCCCCAGGACTAGCGGGAACGAGCAGTACTTC.

This chain connects TRBV11-3 to TRBJ2-7; D might be TRBD2 (6 bases). V lost 1 base and J lost 2, with 21 bases in between. The CDR3 sequence is 18 residues long. Germline CDR1 reads SGHNT; CDR2 reads YENEEA. The CDR3 reads CASSLGTTGSYGPYEQYF. The DNA of the CDR3 is TGTGCCAGCAGCTTAGGTACGACCGGGAGTTACGGTCCCTACGAGCAGTACTTC. Looking up the rest from reference TRBV11-3 and TRBJ2-7 gives the full variable domain: EAGVVQSPRYKIIEKKQPVAFWCNPISGHNTLYWYLQNLGQGPELLIRYENEEAVDDSQLPKDRFSAERLKGVDSTLKIQPAELGDSAVYLCASSLGTTGSYGPYEQYFGPGTRLTVT.

This rearrangement joins TRBV5-4 to TRBJ1-4, with D hard to call. The V end was cut by 3 bases, the J end by 8 bases, with 17 bases between. The CDR3 totals 15 residues. Germline V gene data show CDR1 as SGHNT and CDR2 as YYREEE (reference sequence). The CDR3 here is CASSSNNSPREKLFF. The CDR3, as DNA: TGTGCCAGCAGCTCAAACAACTCCCCTAGAGAAAAACTGTTTTTT.

The chain carries TRBV24-1 and TRBJ2-3; TRBD2 aligns across 10 bases. The CDR3 covers 18 residues. CDR1 and CDR2 (germline): KGHDR, SFDVKD. J was trimmed by 6 bases and V by 0 bases; bases with no gene match: 11. The CDR3 here is CATSDLRSTGTSADTQYF. CDR3 DNA: TGTGCCACCAGTGATTTGCGCTCAACCGGGACTAGCGCCGATACGCAGTATTTT.

This chain connects TRBV19 to TRBJ2-7, with a tentative D call TRBD2 (6 bases). V was trimmed by 5 bases and J by 2 bases, leaving 16 bases between them. Per germline, CDR1 LNHDA and CDR2 SQIVND (reference sequence). The CDR3 spans 15 residues. CDR3 residues: CASSAGGTKTYEQYF. CDR3 nucleotides: TGTGCCAGTAGTGCCGGAGGGACCAAAACCTACGAGCAGTACTTC.

V gene TRBV28 combines with J gene TRBJ2-7; no firm D call. The length of the CDR3 is 12 residues. With 1 base removed from V and 4 bases from J, the gap between germline ends came to 5 bases. The V gene's germline CDR1 is MDHEN and CDR2 SYDVKM. CDR3 in DNA: TGTGCCAGCAGTTTATCCTTTTACGAGCAGTACTTC. It encodes CASSLSFYEQYF.

This chain joins TRBV14 and TRBJ2-1; 7 nucleotides agree with TRBD2. The germline V gene has CDR1 SGHDN and CDR2 FVKESK. This CDR3 has 15 residues. V gave up 0 bases and J gave up 6 bases; unmatched junction bases: 5. The CDR3 region has the DNA TGTGCCAGCAGCCAAGATAAACTAGCGACCAATGAGCAGTTCTTC. Its protein product is CASSQDKLATNEQFF.

As to this clone: Sequence at one end of the junction differs from germline and may be a read error. This chain joins TRBV7-7 and TRBJ2-5, with a tentative D call TRBD2 (5 bases). The CDR3 has 14 residues. The germline CDR1 and CDR2 sequences are SSHAT and FNYEAQ (reference sequence). The CDR3 region has the DNA TGTGCTAGCAGCCCCTCCGGGATACAAGAGACCCAGTACTTC. It translates to CASSPSGIQETQYF.

V and J are TRBV20-1 and TRBJ2-7, with 10 bases that match TRBD2. This CDR3 spans 14 amino acids. The germline V gene encodes CDR1 DFQATT and CDR2 SNEGSKA (reference sequence). V dropped 3 bases and J dropped 4; count of bases not matched to a gene: 6. The CDR3 protein is CSASRASGSYEQYF. CDR3 sequence (DNA): TGCAGTGCTAGTAGAGCTAGCGGGAGTTACGAGCAGTACTTC.

J is TRBJ2-2 and V is TRBV11-2; unclear D gene. The CDR3 has 15 residues. Trimming took 3 bases from V and 3 from J, leaving 11 bases between them. CDR1 is SGHAT, CDR2 FQNNGV, per germline. The CDR3 nucleotides read TGTGCCAGCAGCTTTACATCGGGTTACACCGGGGAGCTGTTTTTT. Its protein is CASSFTSGYTGELFF. The variable domain in full, completed from reference TRBV11-2 and TRBJ2-2, reads EAGVAQSPRYKIIEKRQSVAFWCNPISGHATLYWYQQILGQGPKLLIQFQNNGVVDDSQLPKDRFSAERLKGVDSTLKIQPAKLEDSAVYLCASSFTSGYTGELFFGEGSRLTVL.

About this clone: This CDR3 is also generated by other DNA sequences in the sample. This chain joins TRBV5-4 and TRBJ2-3; 10 nucleotides match TRBD2. This CDR3 comprises 14 residues. Looked up from germline, CDR1 is SGHNT and CDR2 is YYREEE (reference sequence). The ends lost 4 bases at V and 1 base at J; junction bases unmatched: 0. CDR3 nucleotides: TGTGCCAGCAGCCTAGCGGGAGGCACAGATACGCAGTATTTT. This codes for CASSLAGGTDTQYF. The variable domain in full, with the rest retrieved from reference TRBV5-4 and TRBJ2-3, is ETGVTQSPTHLIKTRGQQVTLRCSSQSGHNTVSWYQQALGQGPQFIFQYYREEENGRGNFPPRFSGLQFPNYSSELNVNALELDDSALYLCASSLAGGTDTQYFGPGTRLTVL.

J is TRBJ2-7 and V is TRBV15; 9 nucleotides match TRBD2. V was clipped by 2 bases and J by 5 bases; unmatched bases: 13. The CDR3 covers 17 residues. The germline gives CDR1 LNHNV, CDR2 YYDKDF (reference sequence). CDR3 sequence: CATSRSRSGSSGNEQYF. CDR3 sequence (DNA): TGTGCCACCAGCAGATCCCGTAGCGGGAGCTCAGGAAACGAGCAGTACTTC.